The 5 T cell receptor beta chains presented below share a single source sample, sequenced in a study of OX40 agonist ivuxolimab in advanced cancers. Assay used: immunoSEQ multiplex PCR; TCRdb lists only in-frame clones, some missing. The data contain fewer than 50,000 clones, roughly 90% of them singletons. The sample in question was CD4+ or CD8+ T cells sorted from blood, obtained in a trial of the OX40 agonist ivuxolimab. Every receptor here comes from an adult with an advanced solid tumor such as melanoma, head and neck, liver or kidney cancer.

The chain recombines TRBV28 with TRBJ2-1, with D possibly TRBD2 on 6 matching bases. This CDR3 is 16 amino acids long. Germline V gene sequence: CDR1 MDHEN, CDR2 SYDVKM. With 4 bases removed from V and 4 bases from J, the gap between germline ends came to 17 bases. CDR3 loop: CASSWRGLQIYNEQFF. In nucleotides, the CDR3 is TGTGCCAGCAGTTGGCGGGGACTCCAGATTTACAATGAGCAGTTCTTC.

The rearrangement links TRBV6-5 to TRBJ2-1; the D call may be TRBD1 or TRBD2 (6 bases each). The CDR3 covers 15 residues. V lost 4 bases and J 6 bases, leaving 16 bases between the germline ends. From germline, CDR1 is MNHEY and CDR2 SVGAGI. CDR3 amino acids: CASSSPGHGGNEQFF. The CDR3 nucleotides read TGTGCCAGCAGTTCACCGGGACACGGGGGCAATGAGCAGTTCTTC.

The V and J genes are TRBV7-2 and TRBJ2-7; 8 bases are a match to TRBD1. V was pared by 3 bases and J by 2 bases, with 3 bases of the junction left unmatched. The length of the CDR3 is 14 residues. Per germline, CDR1 SGHTA and CDR2 FQGNSA. CDR3 sequence reads: CASSLDRVPYEQYF. For the CDR3, the DNA is TGTGCCAGCAGCTTGGACAGGGTACCCTACGAGCAGTACTTC. The full variable domain, its missing parts supplied by reference TRBV7-2 and TRBJ2-7, is GAGVSQSPSNKVTEKGKDVELRCDPISGHTALYWYRQSLGQGLEFLIYFQGNSAPDKSGLPSDRFSAERTGGSVSTLTIQRTQQEDSAVYLCASSLDRVPYEQYFGPGTRLTVT.

This chain's CDR3 is CASSPLAGGSYEQYF. CDR3 coding DNA: TGTGCCAGCAGCCCCCTGGCAGGCGGCTCCTACGAGCAGTACTTC. The V and J genes are TRBV14 and TRBJ2-7; D gene ambiguous. Germline CDR1 is SGHDN and CDR2 is FVKESK. Between the trimmed V and J ends, which lost 4 bases and 0 bases, there was a span of 13 bases. The CDR3 is 15 amino acids.

The rearrangement joins TRBV19 to TRBJ2-3; D not certain. Trimming stripped 5 bases from V and 0 bases from J, with 18 bases between. Germline CDR1 reads LNHDA; CDR2 reads SQIVND (reference sequence). The CDR3 runs 17 residues. For the CDR3, the DNA is TGTGCCAGTAGTTTTTCTGGGTTGTCAGTTAGCACAGATACGCAGTATTTT. It specifies CASSFSGLSVSTDTQYF. Supplemented by reference TRBV19 and TRBJ2-3, the full variable domain reads DGGITQSPKYLFRKEGQNVTLSCEQNLNHDAMYWYRQDPGQGLRLIYYSQIVNDFQKGDIAEGYSVSREKKESFPLTVTSAQKNPTAFYLCASSFSGLSVSTDTQYFGPGTRLTVL.